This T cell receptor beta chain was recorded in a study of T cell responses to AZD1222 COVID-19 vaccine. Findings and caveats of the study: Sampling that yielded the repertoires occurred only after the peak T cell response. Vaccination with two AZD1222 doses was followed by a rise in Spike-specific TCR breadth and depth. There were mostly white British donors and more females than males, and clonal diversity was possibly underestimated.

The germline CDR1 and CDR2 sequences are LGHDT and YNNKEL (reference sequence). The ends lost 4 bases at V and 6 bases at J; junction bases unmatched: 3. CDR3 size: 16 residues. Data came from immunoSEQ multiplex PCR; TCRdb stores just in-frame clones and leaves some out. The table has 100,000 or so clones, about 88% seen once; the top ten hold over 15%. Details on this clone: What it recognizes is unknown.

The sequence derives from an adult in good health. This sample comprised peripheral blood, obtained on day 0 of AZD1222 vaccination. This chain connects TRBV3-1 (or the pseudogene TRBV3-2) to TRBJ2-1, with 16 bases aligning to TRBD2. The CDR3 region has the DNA TGTGCCAGCAGCCTGGGACTAGCGGGAGGGTCCAATGAGCAGTTCTTC. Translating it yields CASSLGLAGGSNEQFF.